These T cell receptor beta chains were read from a single sample in a study of identical twins. MiXCR, applied by TCRdb to the 5' RACE reads, yields one record per CDR3 protein. The sample contains 250,000 or so distinct CDR3 sequences, 6.5% to 9.5% of which appear only once. These data were likewise used in another study, on yellow fever vaccine responses in identical twins.

Sequencing was performed on CD8+ T cells sorted from blood. These receptors were collected from a woman in her late teens or twenties in good health. Each CDR3 is given with its conserved first and last residue. D genes are given only for firm matches. A clone size is listed for some rows: how often the clone was seen (once, few, many), or a class if it is expanded.

clone_size d_call j_call v_call cdr3_nt cdr3_aa
few - TRBJ2-4 TRBV4-2 TGTGCCAGCAGCCAAGATGCGTTGAACAGGGCGGACATTCAGTACTTC CASSQDALNRADIQYF
few TRBD1 TRBJ1-1 TRBV7-2 TGTGCCAGCAGCTTACGGGGACAGGGGCTTTTTGAAGCTTTCTTT CASSLRGQGLFEAFF
many - TRBJ2-1 TRBV7-2 TGTGCCAGCAGCTTAGGTGGGGTAAACAATGAGCAGTTCTTC CASSLGGVNNEQFF
many TRBD1 TRBJ2-7 TRBV20-1 TGCAGTGCTATATGGGACAGGAGGGCTTACGAGCAGTACTTC CSAIWDRRAYEQYF
few - TRBJ2-5 TRBV4-1 TGCGCCAGCAGCCCCCTGGGACTCTGGGGGGAGACCCAGTACTTC CASSPLGLWGETQYF
few - TRBJ2-2 TRBV12-3/TRBV12-4 TGTGCCAGCAGCGGGTATAGCGGGGAGCTGTTTTTT CASSGYSGELFF
many - TRBJ1-1 TRBV9 TGTGCCAGCAGCACGGGACTGCTGAACACTGAAGCTTTCTTT CASSTGLLNTEAFF
few - TRBJ2-5 TRBV6-5 TGTGCCAGCAGTGACTCCCCCAGGACCCAGTACTTC CASSDSPRTQYF
once - TRBJ2-1 TRBV7-9 TGTGCCAGCAGGAACGCAGACAATGAGCAGTTCTTC CASRNADNEQFF
- - TRBJ2-2 TRBV27 TGTGCCAGCAGTTTACGGGGGGCGACCACCGGGGAGCTGTTTTTT CASSLRGATTGELFF
few TRBD1 TRBJ2-7 TRBV24-1 TGTGCCACCAGTGATCTCTCCCCCGACAGGGGGACCTACGAGCAGTACTTC CATSDLSPDRGTYEQYF
- - TRBJ2-7 TRBV4-3 TGCGCCAGCAGCCCGGGGACGTTCACCGAGCAGTACTTC CASSPGTFTEQYF
few - TRBJ2-2 TRBV4-3 TGCGCCAGCAGCCCCGAGGGGGGGAACACCGGGGAGCTGTTTTTT CASSPEGGNTGELFF
few - TRBJ1-2 TRBV10-3 TGTGCCATCAGTGAGTCCGGGCCTAACTATGGCTACACCTTC CAISESGPNYGYTF
- - TRBJ2-1 TRBV5-6 TGTGCCAGCAGCTGGACTAACGGGAGCTCCTACAATGAGCAGTTCTTC CASSWTNGSSYNEQFF
many - TRBJ2-7 TRBV7-2 TGTGCCAGCAGCCCCTCGGGGGCGACCTACTACGAGCAGTACTTC CASSPSGATYYEQYF
many - TRBJ2-2 TRBV7-6 TGTGCCAGCAGCTCCCCAGAGGGAGTGACCGGGGAGCTGTTTTTT CASSSPEGVTGELFF
many - TRBJ1-2 TRBV20-1 TGCAGTGCTAGAGAAAGGGGGGGCATTTCTAACTATGGCTACACCTTC CSARERGGISNYGYTF
- TRBD1 TRBJ2-5 TRBV2 TGTGCCAGCAGTCCCGGACAGGGGAGTGAGACCCAGTACTTC CASSPGQGSETQYF
- - TRBJ2-7 TRBV3-1 TGTGCCAGCAGCCAAGAGGCGACAGCCTACTACGAGCAGTACTTC CASSQEATAYYEQYF
- - TRBJ2-7 TRBV27 TGTGCCAGCAGTTTAAGGGGAATTACCTACGAGCAGTACTTC CASSLRGITYEQYF
many - TRBJ2-7 TRBV28 TGTGCCAGCAGTCCCAATCGTCTTAGTCGTGCCTACGAGCAGTACTTC CASSPNRLSRAYEQYF
few TRBD1 TRBJ2-7 TRBV27 TGTGCCAGCAAGGACAGGGGGCAGTGGGATGAGCAGTACTTC CASKDRGQWDEQYF
- TRBD1 TRBJ1-2 TRBV4-1 TGCGCCAGCAGCTCAAACAGGGGGCATGGCTACACCTTC CASSSNRGHGYTF
- - TRBJ2-7 TRBV5-4 TGTGCCAGCAGCTCGGCCAGCTCCTACGAGCAGTACTTC CASSSASSYEQYF
few TRBD1 TRBJ2-5 TRBV9 TGTGCCAGCAGCGTAGGAAGAGAGGGGGGACAGGGGGCGGTAGGAGAGACCCAGTACTTC CASSVGREGGQGAVGETQYF
- - TRBJ2-3 TRBV27 TGTGCCAGCAGTTTGACTTCCCCGTGGGATACGCAGTATTTT CASSLTSPWDTQYF
many - TRBJ2-3 TRBV9 TGTGCCAGCAGCGGGAGACAGGTTGTTACGCAGTATTTT CASSGRQVVTQYF
many TRBD2 TRBJ2-5 TRBV29-1 TGCAGCGTTGGGGAGGGGTGGGAGACCCAGTACTTC CSVGEGWETQYF
- TRBD2 TRBJ2-7 TRBV6-1 TGTGCCAACCGGAGCGGGAGGAACCCATCCTACGAGCAGTACTTC CANRSGRNPSYEQYF
- - TRBJ1-1 TRBV5-1 TGCGCCAGCAGCTTGGGGATTGACAGGGAAGCTTTCTTT CASSLGIDREAFF
few TRBD2 TRBJ2-5 TRBV11-1 TGTGCCAGCAGCGATACGTTTATTACTAGCGGGAGTGAAGAGACCCAGTACTTC CASSDTFITSGSEETQYF
few - TRBJ2-7 TRBV10-2 TGCGCCAGCAGTGAGGCCTGGGCGGAGCAGTACTTC CASSEAWAEQYF
many TRBD1 TRBJ2-4 TRBV5-1 TGCGCCAGCAGCTTGTCCAGGACAGGGCTAAACATTCAGTACTTC CASSLSRTGLNIQYF
few TRBD2 TRBJ2-1 TRBV12-3/TRBV12-4 TGTGCCAGCAGTTTGGGGCGACTAGCGGGTCGTACGGGTGAGCAGTTCTTC CASSLGRLAGRTGEQFF
many - TRBJ2-1 TRBV12-3/TRBV12-4 TGTGCCAGCGGCCCGAACAAGAATGAGCAGTTCTTC CASGPNKNEQFF
few - TRBJ2-1 TRBV29-1 TGCAGCGTCGTCCTAGAAAGGGGGGTTGCGGAGCAGTTCTTC CSVVLERGVAEQFF
- TRBD2 TRBJ2-5 TRBV6-2/TRBV6-3 TGTGCCAGCAGTTACAGTCTAGCGGGAGGTGACCTGAGACACTTTGCCCAAGAGACCCAGTACTTC CASSYSLAGGDLRHFAQETQYF
many - TRBJ2-7 TRBV12-3/TRBV12-4 TGTGCCAGCAGTCGGGACTTTTTGTACGAGCAGTACTTC CASSRDFLYEQYF
few - TRBJ2-2 TRBV2 TGTGCCAGCAGTGACATTTCCAACGGAGGCGTATTGAACACCGGGGAGCTGTTTTTT CASSDISNGGVLNTGELFF
- TRBD1 TRBJ2-3 TRBV5-6 TGTGCCAGTAACAGGGGAAGCAACACAGATACGCAGTATTTT CASNRGSNTDTQYF
few TRBD1 TRBJ2-6 TRBV23-1 TGCGCCAGCAGTCAACTAGACAGGGGCGATATCTCCGGGGCCAACGTCCTGACTTTC CASSQLDRGDISGANVLTF
- - TRBJ2-7 TRBV6-2/TRBV6-3 TGTGCCAGCAGTTACCTCGAGACCTACGAGCAGTACTTC CASSYLETYEQYF
many - TRBJ2-1 TRBV4-3 TGCGCCAGCAGCCAAGCCAACGGGATAGCGGAACCCCGAGAGGAGTTCTTC CASSQANGIAEPREEFF
many - TRBJ2-6 TRBV4-1 TGCGCCAGCAGCGACGACTCTGGGGCCAACGTCCTGACTTTC CASSDDSGANVLTF